The rows below give T cell receptor beta chains drawn from one sample of a study of cytomegalovirus exposure and HLA in healthy donors. TCRdb's copy holds only in-frame clones and misses some; the assay was immunoSEQ multiplex PCR. The sample has some 120,000 clones, over 80% seen once; the top ten hold approximately 0.22%. Material: PBMCs. The receptors shown here come from a man aged 45-60 years in good health and CMV-seronegative. Each CDR3 is given with its conserved first and last residue. The order of the fields is CDR3 length, D gene, clone size, J gene, V gene, CDR3 DNA, CDR3 protein. The D gene is left open where the match is weak. Not every row has a clone size; where given, it reads once, few, many or a size class.

>14|NA|NA|TRBJ1-2|TRBV9
TGTGCCAGCAGCGTAAGACAGACAGACTATGGCTACACCTTC
CASSVRQTDYGYTF
>15|TRBD2|NA|TRBJ2-1|TRBV28
TGTGCCAGCAGTTCCATAGGGACTAGCGGGAGGGTGCAGTTCTTC
CASSSIGTSGRVQFF
>16|NA|few|TRBJ1-1|TRBV14
TGTGCCAGCAGCCAAGTCCTGAGCTGGGAGGACACTGAAGCTTTCTTT
CASSQVLSWEDTEAFF
>13|NA|NA|TRBJ1-5|TRBV28
TGTGCCAGCAGTTTACAGGGGAATCAGCCCCAGCATTTT
CASSLQGNQPQHF
>15|TRBD2|NA|TRBJ2-1|TRBV6-5
TGTGCCAGCACCCATCGGACTAGCGGGGGGGCCTGGCTGTTCTTC
CASTHRTSGGAWLFF
>14|NA|once|TRBJ2-7|TRBV25-1
TGTGCCAGCAGTGAATTTCAGGGTTTGCACGAGCAGTACTTC
CASSEFQGLHEQYF
>16|TRBD2|NA|TRBJ2-1|TRBV11-1
TGTGCCAGCAGCTGGGGACTAGCGGGTCCCTACAATGAGCAGTTCTTC
CASSWGLAGPYNEQFF
>15|NA|NA|TRBJ2-3|TRBV5-1
TGCGCCAGCAGCCCGCTTGGGGGCGAGACAGATACGCAGTATTTT
CASSPLGGETDTQYF
>16|TRBD1|NA|TRBJ2-5|TRBV9
TGTGCCAGCAGCACTCAGACAGGGGTTCCCCAAGAGACCCAGTACTTC
CASSTQTGVPQETQYF
>13|TRBD1|NA|TRBJ1-1|TRBV30
TGTGCCTGGGCCCGGGACAGGGTCACTGAAGCTTTCTTT
CAWARDRVTEAFF
>16|NA|NA|TRBJ1-1|TRBV19
TGTGCCAGTAGTAACCCTCGACAGGCCATGAACACTGAAGCTTTCTTT
CASSNPRQAMNTEAFF
>13|NA|few|TRBJ1-2|TRBV6-1
TGTGCCAGCACCGGGGAGGACCCCTGTGGCTACACCTTC
CASTGEDPCGYTF
>15|TRBD2|NA|TRBJ2-1|TRBV5-5
TGTGCCAGCAGCCGAGGACTAGCAGGCTACAATGAGCAGTTCTTC
CASSRGLAGYNEQFF
>13|NA|few|TRBJ1-5|TRBV29-1
TGCAGCGTTCGCAGGGCCCAGGATCAGCCCCAGCATTTT
CSVRRAQDQPQHF
>11|TRBD1|NA|TRBJ2-4|TRBV30
TGTGCCTGGACAGGGGGCAACATTCAGTACTTC
CAWTGGNIQYF
>17|TRBD2|NA|TRBJ2-5|TRBV5-1
TGCGCCAGCAGCTTGTCGGCTAGCGGGAGGGCCGGAGAGACCCAGTACTTC
CASSLSASGRAGETQYF
>15|NA|NA|TRBJ2-2|TRBV4-1
TGCGCCAGCAGCCATCAAAAGGGGGTATCCGGGGAGCTGTTTTTT
CASSHQKGVSGELFF
>12|NA|once|TRBJ2-3|TRBV28
TGTGCCAGCCAGTACCTCACAGATACGCAGTATTTT
CASQYLTDTQYF
>14|NA|NA|TRBJ1-3|TRBV18
TGTGCCAGCTCACACGAACGGTCTGGAAACACCATATATTTT
CASSHERSGNTIYF
>13|NA|NA|TRBJ2-5|TRBV6-5
TGTGCCAGCAGGCCTGCTGGGAGGGAGACCCAGTACTTC
CASRPAGRETQYF
>14|NA|once|TRBJ2-2|TRBV7-8
TGTGCCAGCAGCTTAGCCTTCGTCACCGGGGAGCTGTTTTTT
CASSLAFVTGELFF
>20|TRBD2|NA|TRBJ2-4|TRBV7-2
TGTGCCAGCAGCTTAGCAGGGACTAGCGGGGGAATTGTAGCCAAAAACATTCAGTACTTC
CASSLAGTSGGIVAKNIQYF
>15|TRBD1|NA|TRBJ1-2|TRBV19
TGTGCCAGTAGTACCCCCCGAACAGGGGAAGACGGCTACACCTTC
CASSTPRTGEDGYTF
>15|TRBD2|NA|TRBJ2-7|TRBV5-4
TGTGCCAGCAGCTTCGCTGCGGGAGGGTCCTACGAGCAGTACTTC
CASSFAAGGSYEQYF
>18|NA|NA|TRBJ2-1|TRBV7-2
TGTGCCAGCAGCTACAGGGGGACGCCTATGGGGGGGTACAATGAGCAGTTCTTC
CASSYRGTPMGGYNEQFF
>17|TRBD2|NA|TRBJ2-2|TRBV2
TGTGCCAGCATGAGTGGCGGGAGGGCCGGGGGCACCGGGGAGCTGTTTTTT
CASMSGGRAGGTGELFF
>15|TRBD1|NA|TRBJ1-5|TRBV28
TGTGCCAGTAGTTATCCGGGACAGGGTAGACAGCCCCAGCATTTT
CASSYPGQGRQPQHF
>13|NA|NA|TRBJ1-3|TRBV6-4
TGTGCCAGCACCACGGGACGGGGGAACACCATATATTTT
CASTTGRGNTIYF
>15|NA|NA|TRBJ2-7|TRBV6-1
TGTGCCAGCAGTGAGGGCCCGACAGACTCCTACGAGCAGTACTTC
CASSEGPTDSYEQYF
>14|NA|NA|TRBJ2-2|TRBV19
TGTGCCAGTAGTCATCCAGGTAACACCGGGGAGCTGTTTTTT
CASSHPGNTGELFF
>13|NA|few|TRBJ2-2|TRBV6-6
TGTGCCAGCACTCCTATACTACCCGGGGAGCTGTTTTTT
CASTPILPGELFF
>16|NA|NA|TRBJ1-6|TRBV27
TGTGCCAGCAGTTTATCCCCCAGGGCTCGGAATTCACCCCTCCACTTT
CASSLSPRARNSPLHF
>15|TRBD2|NA|TRBJ2-2|TRBV6-5
TGTGCCAGCAGTTTTAGCGGGGGGAATGCCGGGGAGCTGTTTTTT
CASSFSGGNAGELFF
>14|NA|few|TRBJ2-2|TRBV28
TGTGCCAGCAGTTTACCCGCGGGTCCCGGGGAGCTGTTTTTT
CASSLPAGPGELFF
>16|NA|NA|TRBJ1-2|TRBV7-2
TGTGCCAGCAGCTTAGATACGTCGCAGGTTGGTCGTGGCTACACCTTC
CASSLDTSQVGRGYTF
>14|TRBD1|NA|TRBJ1-5|TRBV2
TGTGCCAGCAGGGTAGGGGGCGATTATCAGCCCCAGCATTTT
CASRVGGDYQPQHF
>15|NA|NA|TRBJ1-1|TRBV27
TGTGCCAGCAGTTCTTTAGACAGGTTGAACACTGAAGCTTTCTTT
CASSSLDRLNTEAFF
>15|NA|NA|TRBJ1-1|TRBV7-9
TGTGCCAGCAGCTGGCAGGCCGGAACGAACACTGAAGCTTTCTTT
CASSWQAGTNTEAFF
>15|NA|few|TRBJ1-1|TRBV4-1
TGCGCCAGCAGCCCGCTATGGGAGATGAACACTGAAGCTTTCTTT
CASSPLWEMNTEAFF
>14|NA|NA|TRBJ2-5|TRBV15
TGTGCCACCAGCAGGCTGCAGACTCAAGAGACCCAGTACTTC
CATSRLQTQETQYF
>15|NA|NA|TRBJ1-2|TRBV11-2
TGTGCCAGCAGCTTATTAACAGGTGGTAACTATGGCTACACCTTC
CASSLLTGGNYGYTF